Shown below are 5 T cell receptor beta chains from a single sample sequenced in a study of T cell repertoires and HLA-DP antigens. TCRdb's copy holds only in-frame clones and misses some; the assay was immunoSEQ multiplex PCR. The table has about 89,000 clones, about 89% seen once. These receptors have no known antigen. The material sequenced was CD4+ T cells from PBMCs. The receptors were sampled from a man between 45 and 60 years old in good health and CMV-seronegative.

This clone was seen a few times. The V call is TRBV6-1, the J call TRBJ1-5; 8 bases fit TRBD1. Germline loops: CDR1 MNHNS, CDR2 SASEGT. CDR3 length: 17 amino acids. V shed 4 bases and J 7 bases; nucleotides not matched to a gene: 15. In DNA, the CDR3 is TGTGCCAGCAGTGCCTTATGGACAGGGCTGGCTTACCAGCCCCAGCATTTT. This translates into CASSALWTGLAYQPQHF.

CDR3 nucleotides: TGTGCCAGTAGTATACCGGGACACTATGGCTACACCTTC. Its protein is CASSIPGHYGYTF. The chain recombines TRBV19 with TRBJ1-2, with D maybe TRBD1 (5 bases). Trimming cost V 2 bases and J 3 bases, with 7 bases left between them. CDR3 length equals 13 residues. Looked up from germline, CDR1 is LNHDA and CDR2 is SQIVND (reference sequence).

This rearrangement joins TRBV9 to TRBJ2-7, with D possibly TRBD1 on 5 matching bases. The CDR3 loop spans 14 amino acids. From germline, CDR1 is SGDLS and CDR2 YYNGEE. Trimming shortened V by 4 bases and J by 3 bases, and 14 bases separated the two germline ends. The CDR3 spells CASSPFGRDYEQYF. The CDR3 bases are TGTGCCAGCAGCCCCTTTGGCAGGGACTACGAGCAGTACTTC.

The table lists this clone with a count of one. This chain joins TRBV2 and TRBJ2-1, with 7 positions matching TRBD1. The V and J ends lost 4 bases and 7 bases, in that order; junction bases with no gene match: 13. Germline CDR1 reads SNHLY; CDR2 reads FYNNEI. CDR3 size: 16 residues. This CDR3 reads CASSGGGLRDRNEQFF. The CDR3 DNA reads TGTGCCAGCAGTGGAGGGGGCCTCCGGGATCGGAATGAGCAGTTCTTC.

This chain uses TRBV27 with TRBJ2-2; TRBD2 aligns across 7 bases. The J segment lost 5 bases and the V segment lost 5 bases, leaving 8 bases of the junction unmatched. Germline-derived CDR1 and CDR2 are MNHEY and SMNVEV (reference sequence). The CDR3 consists of 15 residues. The CDR3 here is CASSPPGGWTGELFF. As DNA, the CDR3 is TGTGCCAGCAGTCCCCCCGGGGGGTGGACCGGGGAGCTGTTTTTT.